The 21 T cell receptor beta chains below were found in one sample sequenced in a study of CD8+ T cells in alopecia areata. TCR sequencing used cDNA made by reverse transcription of extracted RNA. Only in-frame clones appear in the TCRdb table, and some are missing; sequencing was by immunoSEQ multiplex PCR. The data contain some 11,000 clones, 50% to 60% of them singletons. Peripheral blood, together with lesional scalp punch biopsies, was collected from alopecia areata patients. Sequenced: skin. The receptors shown here come from a human donor with alopecia areata.

CDR3 protein: CAWSWRGRGGYTF. In DNA form, the CDR3 reads TGTGCCTGGAGTTGGAGGGGGAGAGGCGGCTACACCTTC. The chain has TRBV30 and TRBJ1-2, with TRBD1 as a possible D gene (6 bases). V lost 2 bases and J 8 bases, leaving 15 bases between the germline ends. The CDR3 has 13 residues. Germline CDR1 and CDR2: GTSNPN and SVGIG (reference sequence).

The chain links TRBV5-1 to TRBJ2-7, with 7 bases aligning to TRBD1. The germline V gene encodes CDR1 SGHRS and CDR2 YFSETQ. With V trimmed by 3 bases and J by 6 bases, 12 bases remained unmatched. This CDR3 is 15 amino acids long. The CDR3 DNA reads as TGCGCCAGCAGCTCTGAGACAGGGAATGGGGTCGAGCAGTACTTC. It translates to CASSSETGNGVEQYF. The entire variable domain, with the rest obtained from reference TRBV5-1 and TRBJ2-7, is as follows: KAGVTQTPRYLIKTRGQQVTLSCSPISGHRSVSWYQQTPGQGLQFLFEYFSETQRNKGNFPGRFSGRQFSNSRSEMNVSTLELGDSALYLCASSSETGNGVEQYFGPGTRLTVT.

This clone was recorded a few times. This rearrangement joins TRBV7-8 to TRBJ1-5, with D unresolved. Deletions cut 1 base from V and 3 bases from J, with 7 bases between. This CDR3 contains 14 residues. Germline loops: CDR1 SGHVS, CDR2 FQNEAQ. CDR3 residues: CASSLVGYNQPQHF. The CDR3 bases are TGTGCCAGCAGCTTAGTAGGGTACAATCAGCCCCAGCATTTT.

In its sample, this clone is medium-sized. This chain uses TRBV28 with TRBJ2-1; D call uncertain. Trimming took off 7 bases at V and 11 bases at J, with 15 bases between the two ends. Germline V gene lookup returns CDR1 MDHEN and CDR2 SYDVKM. This CDR3 has 12 amino acids. In nucleotides, the CDR3 is TGTGCCAGCACTCCCCCCCGAGGCAAGCAGTTCTTC. Protein: CASTPPRGKQFF.

This sequence joins TRBV6-9 and TRBJ2-7; D may be TRBD2 (6 bases). The V end was cut by 3 bases, the J end by 2 bases, with 14 bases between. The CDR3 contains 15 residues. Germline V gives CDR1 MNHGY, CDR2 SVAAGI. The CDR3 loop reads CASSYGGLQTYEQYF. The CDR3, as DNA: TGTGCCAGCAGTTACGGGGGTCTCCAAACCTACGAGCAGTACTTC.

This clone has a handful of counts. This rearrangement joins TRBV7-8 to TRBJ2-3; a possible D gene is TRBD1 (5 bases). Germline assignment: CDR1 SGHVS and CDR2 FQNEAQ. The CDR3 loop spans 15 amino acids. V lost 4 bases, J lost 7 bases, and 18 bases lay in between. The CDR3 DNA reads as TGTGCCAGCAGCTACAACCAGGGTTTTATCAATACGCAGTATTTT. This sequence encodes CASSYNQGFINTQYF.

The chain has TRBV28 and TRBJ2-7; TRBD2 matches at 8 bases. Trimming removed 1 base from V and 7 bases from J; junction bases left unmatched: 9. CDR3 length equals 15 residues. The V gene's germline CDR1 is MDHEN and CDR2 SYDVKM. The CDR3 loop is CASSLYFLAGWEQYF. The CDR3 coding sequence is TGTGCCAGCAGTTTATACTTTCTAGCGGGCTGGGAGCAGTACTTC. Using reference TRBV28 and TRBJ2-7 for the parts outside the CDR3, the full variable domain is DVKVTQSSRYLVKRTGEKVFLECVQDMDHENMFWYRQDPGLGLRLIYFSYDVKMKEKGDIPEGYSVSREKKERFSLILESASTNQTSMYLCASSLYFLAGWEQYFGPGTRLTVT.

As concerns this clone: The sample carries other DNA sequences with the same CDR3. This chain connects TRBV18 to TRBJ2-5; no reliable D call. This CDR3 is 12 amino acids long. V lost 6 bases and J lost 0, with 5 bases in between. Germline CDR1 and CDR2: KGHSH and LQKENI. This CDR3 reads CASSEYQETQYF. CDR3 coding DNA: TGTGCCAGCTCCGAGTACCAAGAGACCCAGTACTTC. Using reference TRBV18 and TRBJ2-5 for the parts outside the CDR3, the full variable domain is NAGVMQNPRHLVRRRGQEARLRCSPMKGHSHVYWYRQLPEEGLKFMVYLQKENIIDESGMPKERFSAEFPKEGPSILRIQQVVRGDSAAYFCASSEYQETQYFGPGTRLLVL.

This rearrangement joins TRBV2 to TRBJ1-1; unclear D gene. Germline lookup yields CDR1 SNHLY and CDR2 FYNNEI. Trimming removed 7 bases at V and 3 bases at J, with 6 bases between. The CDR3 runs 11 residues. CDR3 protein: CASTLYTEAFF. The CDR3 DNA reads as TGTGCCAGCACCCTTTACACTGAAGCTTTCTTT. Full variable domain (rest looked up from reference TRBV2 and TRBJ1-1): EPEVTQTPSHQVTQMGQEVILRCVPISNHLYFYWYRQILGQKVEFLVSFYNNEISEKSEIFDDQFSVERPDGSNFTLKIRSTKLEDSAMYFCASTLYTEAFFGQGTRLTVV.

The chain combines TRBV30 with TRBJ2-7; no definite D call. Germline-derived CDR1 and CDR2 are GTSNPN and SVGIG (reference sequence). The V gene lost 2 bases and the J gene lost 6 bases, with 11 bases spanning the gap. CDR3 size: 12 residues. CDR3 nucleotides: TGTGCCTGGAGTCAAAGAGCGTTCGAGCAGTACTTC. Translation: CAWSQRAFEQYF.

The chain links TRBV6-5 to TRBJ2-3, with D perhaps TRBD1 (6 bases). Germline V gene data show CDR1 as MNHEY and CDR2 as SVGAGI. The CDR3 totals 13 residues. The ends were cut back, 5 bases at V and 4 bases at J, with 10 bases in the middle. As DNA, the CDR3 is TGTGCCAGCAGTCCAGGGGTGGCAGATACGCAGTATTTT. It specifies CASSPGVADTQYF.

A note on this clone: One junction end disagrees with the germline gene, perhaps due to a read error. The rearrangement links TRBV7-6 to TRBJ2-4, with a weak D call TRBD2 (7 bases). Germline V lookup: CDR1 SGHVS, CDR2 FNYEAQ. CDR3 length: 14 amino acids. The CDR3 sequence: CASSLAEGGVLQYF. The CDR3 bases are TGTGCCAGCAGCCTAGCCGAGGGGGGGGTTCTTCAGTACTTC.

The chain is built from TRBV2 and TRBJ2-4; TRBD1 or TRBD2 may be the D gene (5 bases each). This CDR3 has 15 residues. Germline-derived CDR1 and CDR2 are SNHLY and FYNNEI. Trimming took 4 bases from V and 0 from J, leaving 10 bases between them. Written as DNA, the CDR3 is TGTGCCAGCAGTGGGGGGTCGTTAGCCAAAAACATTCAGTACTTC. It encodes CASSGGSLAKNIQYF.

The rearrangement joins TRBV10-3 to TRBJ2-7; weak D call: TRBD1 (6 bases). The germline V gene encodes CDR1 ENHRY and CDR2 SYGVKD. The V end lost 4 bases, the J end lost 1 base, and 14 bases lay between the germline ends. The CDR3 is 15 amino acids. The CDR3 is CAISATGQLSYEQYF. In nucleotides, the CDR3 is TGTGCCATCAGTGCAACCGGACAGTTATCCTACGAGCAGTACTTC.

The chain links TRBV7-2 to TRBJ2-5; TRBD1 matches 9 bases. The CDR3 extends over 16 amino acids. The V gene's germline CDR1 is SGHTA and CDR2 FQGNSA. The junction had 8 bases not matched to a gene; V was cut back by 2 bases and J by 4 bases. Here the CDR3 reads CASSLPRQGEGETQYF. DNA of the CDR3: TGTGCCAGCAGCTTACCCCGACAGGGGGAGGGAGAGACCCAGTACTTC.

This chain joins TRBV6-5 and TRBJ1-4; 7 nucleotides match TRBD1. J was trimmed by 7 bases and V by 6 bases; bases with no gene match: 2. CDR3 length equals 12 residues. Per germline, CDR1 MNHEY and CDR2 SVGAGI. CDR3 loop: CASRQGSEKLFF. The CDR3 nucleotides read TGTGCCAGCAGACAGGGGTCTGAAAAACTGTTTTTT.

This clone has only a few counts. The CDR3 bases are TGTGCCAGTAAGAGGACAGGGGGTTTCGTTGAGACCCAGTACTTC. Residues: CASKRTGGFVETQYF. This sequence joins TRBV19 and TRBJ2-5; 10 positions match TRBD1. V shed 7 bases and J 5 bases; nucleotides not matched to a gene: 10. Germline CDR1 reads LNHDA; CDR2 reads SQIVND (reference sequence). The CDR3 runs 15 residues.

This chain uses TRBV11-2 with TRBJ2-7; 7 nucleotides line up with TRBD2. Unmatched junction bases numbered 8, after V lost 8 bases and J lost 4 bases. This CDR3 region has 13 residues. Germline V gives CDR1 SGHAT, CDR2 FQNNGV. In DNA form, the CDR3 reads TGTGCCAGCGTGCGGGGGTCTGGTTACGAGCAGTACTTC. This gives the protein CASVRGSGYEQYF. The full variable domain, rest sourced from reference TRBV11-2 and TRBJ2-7, is EAGVAQSPRYKIIEKRQSVAFWCNPISGHATLYWYQQILGQGPKLLIQFQNNGVVDDSQLPKDRFSAERLKGVDSTLKIQPAKLEDSAVYLCASVRGSGYEQYFGPGTRLTVT.

The chain is built from TRBV7-2 and TRBJ1-1; TRBD1 matches at 8 bases. With V trimmed by 3 bases and J by 5 bases, 5 bases remained unmatched. The CDR3 has 14 amino acids. CDR1 is SGHTA, CDR2 FQGNSA, per germline. CDR3 sequence (DNA): TGTGCCAGCAGCTTCGTGACAGGGGATACTGAAGCTTTCTTT. This codes for CASSFVTGDTEAFF.

The chain employs TRBV2 and TRBJ1-1; D gene ambiguous. The germline gives CDR1 SNHLY, CDR2 FYNNEI. The V gene lost 4 bases and the J gene lost 5 bases, with 11 bases spanning the gap. This CDR3 is 13 amino acids long. The CDR3 is CASSGERRTEAFF. CDR3 nucleotide sequence: TGTGCCAGCAGTGGAGAACGGAGAACTGAAGCTTTCTTT.

This clone showed up just a few times. The chain uses TRBV27 and TRBJ2-3; perhaps TRBD2 as D (6 bases). Trimming pared 2 bases from V and 6 bases from J, leaving 12 bases between. The CDR3 length is 14 residues. Germline V gene sequence: CDR1 MNHEY, CDR2 SMNVEV (reference sequence). CDR3 DNA sequence: TGTGCCAGCAGTTTAGGGTTACGGGGGGATACGCAGTATTTT. It is translated as CASSLGLRGDTQYF.